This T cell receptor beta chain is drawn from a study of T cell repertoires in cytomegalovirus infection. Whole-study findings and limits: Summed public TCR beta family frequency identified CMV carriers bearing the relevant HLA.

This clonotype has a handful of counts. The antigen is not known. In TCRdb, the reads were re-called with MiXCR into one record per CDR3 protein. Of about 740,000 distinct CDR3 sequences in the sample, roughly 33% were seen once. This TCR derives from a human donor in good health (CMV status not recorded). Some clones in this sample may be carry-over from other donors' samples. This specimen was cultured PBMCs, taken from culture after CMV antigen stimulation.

As DNA, the CDR3 is TGTGCCAGCAGCTTAGGGTTGCTAGCCCCCGCCAAAAACATTCAGTACTTC. Amino acid sequence: CASSLGLLAPAKNIQYF. The chain recombines TRBV7-2 with TRBJ2-4, with D possibly being TRBD2 (5 bases). This CDR3 region has 17 residues. The V gene's germline CDR1 is SGHTA and CDR2 FQGNSA. The V end was cut by 1 base, the J end by 1 base, with 14 bases between.